These 11 T cell receptor beta chains were sequenced from one sample in a study of shared clonotypes between healthy human individuals. Assay used: immunoSEQ multiplex PCR; TCRdb lists only in-frame clones, some missing. The data contain approximately 2.1 million clones, roughly 93% of them singletons. Source material: naive CD4+ T cells from PBMCs. As for subset: CD45RA+ positively selected. All receptors come from a man between 18 and 29 years old in good health. Some clones in this sample may be carry-over from other donors' samples.

This sequence joins TRBV6-5 and TRBJ2-7, with D possibly matching TRBD2 (6 bases). Germline lookup yields CDR1 MNHEY and CDR2 SVGAGI. V gave up 5 bases and J gave up 5 bases, with 19 bases separating them. This CDR3 comprises 15 residues. The CDR3 loop is CASSTRLGGRNEQYF. The CDR3 DNA sequence: TGTGCCAGCAGTACCCGATTGGGGGGTCGGAACGAGCAGTACTTC.

The chain combines TRBV27 with TRBJ2-2, with D uncertain. CDR1 and CDR2 (germline): MNHEY, SMNVEV (reference sequence). CDR3 size: 17 residues. Deletions cut 8 bases from V and 0 bases from J, with 19 bases between. The CDR3 DNA reads as TGTGCCAGCCTTTCGGTTTACGAGACCTCGAACACCGGGGAGCTGTTTTTT. It specifies CASLSVYETSNTGELFF.

The chain carries TRBV27 and TRBJ2-1, with no clear D. V lost 3 bases and J lost 7, with 10 bases in between. CDR1 is MNHEY and CDR2 is SMNVEV in the germline V gene (reference sequence). This CDR3 spans 13 amino acids. CDR3 sequence: CASSFAPRNEQFF. The CDR3 coding sequence is TGTGCCAGCAGTTTTGCGCCTAGGAATGAGCAGTTCTTC.

V and J are TRBV4-1 and TRBJ2-5; D is unclear. V was trimmed by 1 base and J by 7 bases, leaving 4 bases between them. Germline CDR1 reads MGHRA; CDR2 reads YSYEKL. The CDR3 runs to 11 residues. CDR3 protein: CASSQVGTQYF. CDR3 sequence (DNA): TGCGCCAGCAGCCAAGTTGGGACCCAGTACTTC.

V gene TRBV6-5 combines with J gene TRBJ1-3; a weak D match, TRBD1 (5 bases). This CDR3 contains 13 residues. From germline, CDR1 is MNHEY and CDR2 SVGAGI. Trimming cost V 8 bases and J 5 bases, with 13 bases left between them. The CDR3 loop reads CASGGAGRNTIYF. CDR3 coding DNA: TGTGCCAGCGGGGGAGCGGGCCGAAACACCATATATTTT.

This rearrangement joins TRBV2 to TRBJ2-5; no clear D. The CDR3 is 10 residues long. Germline-derived CDR1 and CDR2 are SNHLY and FYNNEI. V gave up 6 bases and J gave up 3 bases, with 2 bases separating them. The DNA for the CDR3 is TGTGCCAGCAGGAAAGAGACCCAGTACTTC. Its protein product is CASRKETQYF.

This sequence joins TRBV7-2 and TRBJ2-1; 8 positions agree with TRBD2. The trim removed 6 bases at V and 6 bases at J, leaving 7 bases unmatched. CDR3 length equals 14 residues. The germline V gene encodes CDR1 SGHTA and CDR2 FQGNSA. DNA of the CDR3: TGTGCCAGCAGTCGGGGACTAGGCCTCAATGAGCAGTTCTTC. Residues: CASSRGLGLNEQFF.

This clone came up a few times. V gene TRBV9 combines with J gene TRBJ1-1; 9 bases align to TRBD1. Germline V lookup: CDR1 SGDLS, CDR2 YYNGEE. J gave up 11 bases and V 3 bases, and 5 bases lay outside the gene matches. The CDR3 spans 12 residues. The CDR3 DNA follows: TGTGCCAGCAGCGCGGACAGGGGTGAGGCTTTCTTT. It codes for CASSADRGEAFF. The complete variable domain, with remaining parts taken from reference TRBV9 and TRBJ1-1, reads DSGVTQTPKHLITATGQRVTLRCSPRSGDLSVYWYQQSLDQGLQFLIQYYNGEERAKGNILERFSAQQFPDLHSELNLSSLELGDSALYFCASSADRGEAFFGQGTRLTVV.

This chain joins TRBV5-4 and TRBJ2-7; D perhaps matches TRBD1 (5 bases). Between the trimmed V and J ends, which lost 5 bases and 0 bases, there was a span of 15 bases. The CDR3 has 15 amino acids. Germline CDR1 SGHNT, CDR2 YYREEE (reference sequence). CDR3 bases: TGTGCCAGCAGGTCTCTCGACAGTTCCTCCTACGAGCAGTACTTC. Its translation: CASRSLDSSSYEQYF.

The V call is TRBV2, the J call TRBJ2-3; D might be TRBD2 (6 bases). V lost 6 bases to trimming and J lost 6 bases, with 13 bases between them. Germline CDR1 and CDR2: SNHLY and FYNNEI. CDR3 length: 13 residues. CDR3 sequence: CASSSTEGDTQYF. CDR3 DNA sequence: TGTGCCAGCAGCTCAACGGAGGGGGATACGCAGTATTTT.

On this clone: The sample contains more than one DNA sequence encoding this CDR3. This chain joins TRBV18 and TRBJ2-1; D is ambiguous. V dropped 2 bases and J dropped 6 bases, with 5 bases sitting between them. Per the germline V gene, CDR1 is KGHSH and CDR2 is LQKENI. The CDR3 length is 12 residues. The CDR3 nucleotides read TGTGCCAGCTCACCATCAGGCAATGAGCAGTTCTTC. It translates to CASSPSGNEQFF. Full variable domain (outside the CDR3, taken from reference TRBV18 and TRBJ2-1): NAGVMQNPRHLVRRRGQEARLRCSPMKGHSHVYWYRQLPEEGLKFMVYLQKENIIDESGMPKERFSAEFPKEGPSILRIQQVVRGDSAAYFCASSPSGNEQFFGPGTRLTVL.